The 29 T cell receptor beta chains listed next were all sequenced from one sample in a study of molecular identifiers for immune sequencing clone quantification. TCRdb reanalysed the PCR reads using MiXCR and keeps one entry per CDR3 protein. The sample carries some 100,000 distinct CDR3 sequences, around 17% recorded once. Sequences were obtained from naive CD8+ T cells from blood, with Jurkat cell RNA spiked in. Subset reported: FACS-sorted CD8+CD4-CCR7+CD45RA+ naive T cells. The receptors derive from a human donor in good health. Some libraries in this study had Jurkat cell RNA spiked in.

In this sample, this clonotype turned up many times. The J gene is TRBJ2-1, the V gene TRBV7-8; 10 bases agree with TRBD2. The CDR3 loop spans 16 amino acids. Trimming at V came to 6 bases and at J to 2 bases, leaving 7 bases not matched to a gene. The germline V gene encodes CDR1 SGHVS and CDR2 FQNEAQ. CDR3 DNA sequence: TGTGCCAGCAGTCCACTAGCGGGGCTTGCCTACAATGAGCAGTTCTTC. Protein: CASSPLAGLAYNEQFF.

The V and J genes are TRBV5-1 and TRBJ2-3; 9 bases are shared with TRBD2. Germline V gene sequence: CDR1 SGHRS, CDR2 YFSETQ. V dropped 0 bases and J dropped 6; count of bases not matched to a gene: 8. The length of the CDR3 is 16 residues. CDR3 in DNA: TGCGCCAGCAGCTTGGCTAGCGGGGTCGTTGCGGATACGCAGTATTTT. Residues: CASSLASGVVADTQYF.

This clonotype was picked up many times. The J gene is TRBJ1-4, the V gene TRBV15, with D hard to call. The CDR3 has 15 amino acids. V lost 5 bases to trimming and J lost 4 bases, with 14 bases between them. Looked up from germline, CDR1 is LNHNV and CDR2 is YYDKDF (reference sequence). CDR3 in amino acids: CATSSPETRNEKLFF. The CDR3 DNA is TGTGCCACCAGCTCCCCAGAGACTCGTAATGAAAAACTGTTTTTT.

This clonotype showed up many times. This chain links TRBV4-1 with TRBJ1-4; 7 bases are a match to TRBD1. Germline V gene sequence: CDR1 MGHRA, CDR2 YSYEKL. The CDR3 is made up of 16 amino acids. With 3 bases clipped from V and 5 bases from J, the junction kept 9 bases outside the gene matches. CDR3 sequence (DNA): TGCGCCAGCAGCCATATACAGGGGCGGGGAAATGAAAAACTGTTTTTT. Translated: CASSHIQGRGNEKLFF.

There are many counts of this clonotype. The DNA of the CDR3 is TGTGCCAGCAGCCCCCCAGAGCGCCGGGACACCAATCCTTGGGAGACCCAGTACTTC. Translation: CASSPPERRDTNPWETQYF. The rearrangement uses TRBV7-9 and TRBJ2-5; TRBD1 is a possible D gene (6 bases). V gave up 5 bases and J gave up 5 bases, with 30 bases separating them. The CDR3 covers 19 residues. Germline V gives CDR1 SEHNR, CDR2 FQNEAQ (reference sequence). The full variable domain, with the rest looked up from reference TRBV7-9 and TRBJ2-5, is DTGVSQNPRHKITKRGQNVTFRCDPISEHNRLYWYRQTLGQGPEFLTYFQNEAQLEKSRLLSDRFSAERPKGSFSTLEIQRTEQGDSAMYLCASSPPERRDTNPWETQYFGPGTRLLVL.

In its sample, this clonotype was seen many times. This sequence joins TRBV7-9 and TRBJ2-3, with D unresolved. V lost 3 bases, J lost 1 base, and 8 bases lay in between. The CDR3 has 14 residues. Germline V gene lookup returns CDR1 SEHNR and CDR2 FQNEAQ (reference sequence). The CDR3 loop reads CASSFAAGTDTQYF. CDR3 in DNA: TGTGCCAGCAGCTTTGCAGCTGGCACAGATACGCAGTATTTT.

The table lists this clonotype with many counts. CDR3 nucleotides: TGTGCCACCAGTGCGACAGGCTTGGCAGATACGCAGTATTTT. This translates into CATSATGLADTQYF. The J gene is TRBJ2-3, the V gene TRBV24-1, with D possibly being TRBD1 (6 bases). The CDR3 spans 14 residues. Trimming left V 5 bases short and J 4 bases short, with 12 bases between. The germline V gene encodes CDR1 KGHDR and CDR2 SFDVKD.

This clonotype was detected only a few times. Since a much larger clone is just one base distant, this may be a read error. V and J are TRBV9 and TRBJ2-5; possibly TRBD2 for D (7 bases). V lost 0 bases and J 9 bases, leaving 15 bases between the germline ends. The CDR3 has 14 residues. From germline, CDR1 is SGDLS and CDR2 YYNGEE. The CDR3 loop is CASSVEGGTESQYF. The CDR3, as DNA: TGTGCCAGCAGCGTAGAGGGGGGGACGGAGTCCCAGTACTTC.

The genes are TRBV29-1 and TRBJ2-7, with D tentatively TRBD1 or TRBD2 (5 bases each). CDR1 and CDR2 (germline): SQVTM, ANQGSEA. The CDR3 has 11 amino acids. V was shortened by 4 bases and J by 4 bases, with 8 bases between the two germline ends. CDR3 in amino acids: CSVGDGYEQYF. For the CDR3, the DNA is TGCAGCGTTGGGGACGGTTACGAGCAGTACTTC.

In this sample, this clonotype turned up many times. The CDR3 spells CASGLAPAGGPNNEQFF. The CDR3 nucleotides are TGTGCTAGTGGTTTGGCCCCGGCGGGAGGGCCGAACAATGAGCAGTTCTTC. The chain has TRBV12-5 and TRBJ2-1; 9 bases are a match to TRBD2. The CDR3 runs to 17 residues. Per germline, CDR1 LGHNT and CDR2 FRNRAP. Trimming removed 1 base from V and 5 bases from J; junction bases left unmatched: 9.

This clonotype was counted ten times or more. The CDR3: CASSLWGTGGVSDTEAFF. Written as DNA, the CDR3 is TGTGCCAGCAGCTTGTGGGGTACAGGGGGTGTGTCGGACACTGAAGCTTTCTTT. J is TRBJ1-1 and V is TRBV5-6, with TRBD1 matching over 8 bases. The CDR3 runs 18 residues. Trimming removed 1 base from V and 3 bases from J; junction bases left unmatched: 14. CDR1 is SGHDT and CDR2 is YYEEEE in the germline V gene.

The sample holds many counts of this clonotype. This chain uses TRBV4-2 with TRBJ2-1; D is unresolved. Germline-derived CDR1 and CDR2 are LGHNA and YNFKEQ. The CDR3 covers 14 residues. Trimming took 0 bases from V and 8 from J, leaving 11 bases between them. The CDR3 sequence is CASSQDSEQDEQFF. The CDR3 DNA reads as TGTGCCAGCAGCCAAGATTCGGAGCAAGATGAGCAGTTCTTC.

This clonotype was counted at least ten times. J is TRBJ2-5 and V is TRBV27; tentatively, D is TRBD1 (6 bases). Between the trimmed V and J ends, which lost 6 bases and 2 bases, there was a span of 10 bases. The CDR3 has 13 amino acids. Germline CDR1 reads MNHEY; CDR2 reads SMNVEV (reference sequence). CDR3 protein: CASSRGLQETQYF. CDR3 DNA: TGTGCCAGCAGCAGGGGCCTGCAAGAGACCCAGTACTTC.

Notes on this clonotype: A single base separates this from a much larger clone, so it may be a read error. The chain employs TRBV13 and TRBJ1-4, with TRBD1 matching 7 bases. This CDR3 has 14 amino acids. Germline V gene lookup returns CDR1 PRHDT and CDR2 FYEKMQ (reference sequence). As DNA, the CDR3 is TGTGCCAACAGCTACCTCACAGGGGATGAAAAACTGTTTTTT. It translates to CANSYLTGDEKLFF.

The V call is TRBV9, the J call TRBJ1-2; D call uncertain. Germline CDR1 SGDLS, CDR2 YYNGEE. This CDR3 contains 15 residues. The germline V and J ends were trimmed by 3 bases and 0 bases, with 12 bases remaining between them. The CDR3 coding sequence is TGTGCCAGCAGCGAGTGGGCTCCGGCTAACTATGGCTACACCTTC. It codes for CASSEWAPANYGYTF.

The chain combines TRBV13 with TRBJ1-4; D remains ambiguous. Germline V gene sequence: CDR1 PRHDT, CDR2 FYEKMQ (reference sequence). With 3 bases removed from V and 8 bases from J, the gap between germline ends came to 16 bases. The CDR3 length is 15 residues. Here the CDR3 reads CASSFSEGAGEKLFF. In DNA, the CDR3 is TGTGCCAGCAGCTTTTCCGAGGGAGCGGGGGAAAAACTGTTTTTT.

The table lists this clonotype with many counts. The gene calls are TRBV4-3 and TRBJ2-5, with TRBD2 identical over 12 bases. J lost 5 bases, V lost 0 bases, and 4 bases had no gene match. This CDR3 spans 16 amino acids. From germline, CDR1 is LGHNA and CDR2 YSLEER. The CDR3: CASSQDWLAGGETQYF. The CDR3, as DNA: TGCGCCAGCAGCCAAGACTGGCTAGCGGGAGGGGAGACCCAGTACTTC.

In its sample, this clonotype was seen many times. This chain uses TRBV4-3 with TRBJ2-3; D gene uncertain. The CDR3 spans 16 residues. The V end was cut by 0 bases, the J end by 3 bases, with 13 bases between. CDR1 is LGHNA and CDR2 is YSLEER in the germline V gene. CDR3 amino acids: CASSQDAAMGTDTQYF. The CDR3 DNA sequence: TGCGCCAGCAGCCAAGATGCGGCGATGGGAACAGATACGCAGTATTTT.

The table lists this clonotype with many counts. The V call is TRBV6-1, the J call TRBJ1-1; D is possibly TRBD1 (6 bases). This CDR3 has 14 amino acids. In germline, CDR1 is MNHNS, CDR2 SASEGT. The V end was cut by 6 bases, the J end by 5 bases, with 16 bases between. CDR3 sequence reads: CASRWTDPGTEAFF. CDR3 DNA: TGTGCCAGCAGGTGGACAGACCCAGGGACTGAAGCTTTCTTT.

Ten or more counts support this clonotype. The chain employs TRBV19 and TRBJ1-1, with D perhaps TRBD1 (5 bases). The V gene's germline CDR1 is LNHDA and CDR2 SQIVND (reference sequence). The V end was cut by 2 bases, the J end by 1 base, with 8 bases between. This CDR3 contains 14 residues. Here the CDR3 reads CASSIWGTNTEAFF. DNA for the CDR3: TGTGCCAGTAGTATATGGGGGACGAACACTGAAGCTTTCTTT.

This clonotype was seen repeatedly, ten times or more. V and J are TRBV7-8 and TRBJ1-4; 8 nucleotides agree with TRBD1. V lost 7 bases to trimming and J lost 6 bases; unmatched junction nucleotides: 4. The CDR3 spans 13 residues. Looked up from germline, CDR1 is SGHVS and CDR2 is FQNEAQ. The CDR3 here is CASKTGVHEKLFF. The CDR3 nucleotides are TGTGCCAGCAAGACAGGGGTACATGAAAAACTGTTTTTT.

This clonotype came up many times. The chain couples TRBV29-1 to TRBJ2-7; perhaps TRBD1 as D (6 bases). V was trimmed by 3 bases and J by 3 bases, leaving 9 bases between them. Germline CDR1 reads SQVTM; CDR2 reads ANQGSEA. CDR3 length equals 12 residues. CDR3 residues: CSVEGRGYEQYF. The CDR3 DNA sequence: TGCAGCGTTGAGGGCAGGGGCTACGAGCAGTACTTC.

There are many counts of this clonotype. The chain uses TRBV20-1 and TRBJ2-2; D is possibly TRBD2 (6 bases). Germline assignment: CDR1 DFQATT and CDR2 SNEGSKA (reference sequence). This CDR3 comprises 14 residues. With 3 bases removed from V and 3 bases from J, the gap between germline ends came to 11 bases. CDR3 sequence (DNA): TGCAGTGCTAGGCCTGGGAGGTACACCGGGGAGCTGTTTTTT. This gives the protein CSARPGRYTGELFF.

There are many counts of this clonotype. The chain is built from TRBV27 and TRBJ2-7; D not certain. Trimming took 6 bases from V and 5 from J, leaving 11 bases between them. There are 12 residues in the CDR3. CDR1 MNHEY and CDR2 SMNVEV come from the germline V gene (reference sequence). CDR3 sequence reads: CASSSWSNEQYF. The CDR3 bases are TGTGCCAGCAGCTCCTGGTCCAACGAGCAGTACTTC.

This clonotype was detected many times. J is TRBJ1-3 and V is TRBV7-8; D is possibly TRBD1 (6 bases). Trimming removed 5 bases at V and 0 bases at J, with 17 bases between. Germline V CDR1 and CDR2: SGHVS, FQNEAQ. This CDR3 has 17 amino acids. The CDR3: CASSRRGGGFSGNTIYF. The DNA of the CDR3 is TGTGCCAGCAGCCGAAGGGGGGGGGGCTTCTCTGGAAACACCATATATTTT.

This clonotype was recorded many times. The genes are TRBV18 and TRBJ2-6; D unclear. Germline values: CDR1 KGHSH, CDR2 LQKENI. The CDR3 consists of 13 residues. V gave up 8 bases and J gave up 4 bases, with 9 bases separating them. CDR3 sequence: CASPTGGANVLTF. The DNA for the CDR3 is TGTGCCAGCCCCACCGGGGGGGCCAACGTCCTGACTTTC. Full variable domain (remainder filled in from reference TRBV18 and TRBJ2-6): NAGVMQNPRHLVRRRGQEARLRCSPMKGHSHVYWYRQLPEEGLKFMVYLQKENIIDESGMPKERFSAEFPKEGPSILRIQQVVRGDSAAYFCASPTGGANVLTFGAGSRLTVL.

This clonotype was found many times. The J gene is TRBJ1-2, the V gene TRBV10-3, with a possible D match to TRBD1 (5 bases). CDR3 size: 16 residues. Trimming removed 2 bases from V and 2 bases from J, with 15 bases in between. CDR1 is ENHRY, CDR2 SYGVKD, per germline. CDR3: CAISEPIQDPNYGYTF. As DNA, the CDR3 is TGTGCCATCAGTGAGCCCATACAGGACCCGAACTATGGCTACACCTTC.

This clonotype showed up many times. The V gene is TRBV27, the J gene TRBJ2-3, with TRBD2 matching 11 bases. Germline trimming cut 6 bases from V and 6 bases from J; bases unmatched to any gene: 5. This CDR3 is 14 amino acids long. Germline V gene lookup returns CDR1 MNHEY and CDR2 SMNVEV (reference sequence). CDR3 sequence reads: CASRLLAGVDTQYF. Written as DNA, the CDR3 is TGTGCCAGCAGGCTACTAGCGGGGGTTGATACGCAGTATTTT.

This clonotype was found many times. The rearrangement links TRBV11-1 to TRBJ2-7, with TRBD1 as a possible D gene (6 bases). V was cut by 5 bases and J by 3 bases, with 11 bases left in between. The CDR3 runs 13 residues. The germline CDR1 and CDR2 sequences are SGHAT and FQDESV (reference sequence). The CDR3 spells CASSDTGNYEQYF. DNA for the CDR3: TGTGCCAGCAGCGACACAGGGAACTACGAGCAGTACTTC.